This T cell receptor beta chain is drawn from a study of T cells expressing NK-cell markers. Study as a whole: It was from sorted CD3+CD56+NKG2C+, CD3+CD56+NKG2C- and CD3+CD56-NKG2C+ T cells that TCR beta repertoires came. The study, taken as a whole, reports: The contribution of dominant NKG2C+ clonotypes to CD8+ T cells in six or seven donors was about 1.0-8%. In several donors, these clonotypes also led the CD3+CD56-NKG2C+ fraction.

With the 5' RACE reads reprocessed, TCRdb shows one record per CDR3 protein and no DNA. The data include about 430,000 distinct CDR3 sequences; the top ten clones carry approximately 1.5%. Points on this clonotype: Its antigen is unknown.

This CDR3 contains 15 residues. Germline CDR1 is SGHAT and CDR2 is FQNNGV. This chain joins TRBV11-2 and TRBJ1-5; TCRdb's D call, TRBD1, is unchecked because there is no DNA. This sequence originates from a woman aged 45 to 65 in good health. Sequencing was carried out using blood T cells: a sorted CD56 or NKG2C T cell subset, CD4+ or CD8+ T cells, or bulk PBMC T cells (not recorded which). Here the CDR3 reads CASSPRQGSNQPQHF.